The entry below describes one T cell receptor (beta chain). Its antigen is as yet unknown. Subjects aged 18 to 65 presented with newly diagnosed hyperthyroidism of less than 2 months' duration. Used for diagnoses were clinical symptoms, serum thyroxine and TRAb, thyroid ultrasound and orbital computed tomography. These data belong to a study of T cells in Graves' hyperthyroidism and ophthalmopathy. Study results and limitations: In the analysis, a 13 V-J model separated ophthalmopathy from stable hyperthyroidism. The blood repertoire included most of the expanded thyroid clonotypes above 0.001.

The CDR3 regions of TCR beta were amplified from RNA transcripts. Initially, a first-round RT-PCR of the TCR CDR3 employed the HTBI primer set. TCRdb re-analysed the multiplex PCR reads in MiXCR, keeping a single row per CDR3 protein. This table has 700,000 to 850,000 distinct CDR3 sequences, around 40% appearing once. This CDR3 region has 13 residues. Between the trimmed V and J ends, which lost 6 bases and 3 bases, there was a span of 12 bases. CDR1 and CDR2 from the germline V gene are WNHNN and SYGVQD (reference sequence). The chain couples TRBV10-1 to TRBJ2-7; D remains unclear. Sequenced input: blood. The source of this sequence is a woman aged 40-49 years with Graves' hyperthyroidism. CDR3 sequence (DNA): TGCGCCAGCAGCGTCGACCTTCTCTACGAGCAGTACTTC. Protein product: CASSVDLLYEQYF.